The present T cell receptor (beta chain) was sequenced within a study of blood T cell repertoires in COVID-19. Study details: Donors in the United States, Italy and Spain gave samples during acute or convalescent COVID-19. From T cells, B-cell-depleted T cells, or PBMCs came the material, which was cDNA or gDNA.

How the authors handled the data: Reference gene primer amplification in the assay estimated nucleated cell counts. Sequencing used immunoSEQ multiplex PCR; TCRdb keeps in-frame clones, though not all of them. The V and J calls and clone size come from that table; D and trimming were worked out from the DNA. The sample shows 60,000 to 85,000 clones, 80% of them seen only once. Input material: peripheral blood. The TCR sequence derives from a man in his 70s who had recovered from COVID-19.

The CDR3 DNA follows: TGTGCCAGTAGTATAGAGCTATTCAATAGCAATCAGCCCCAGCATTTT. It translates to CASSIELFNSNQPQHF. The chain has TRBV19 and TRBJ1-5; D gene ambiguous. CDR3 size: 16 residues. The germline gives CDR1 LNHDA, CDR2 SQIVND (reference sequence). With 0 bases removed from V and 0 bases from J, the gap between germline ends came to 9 bases.